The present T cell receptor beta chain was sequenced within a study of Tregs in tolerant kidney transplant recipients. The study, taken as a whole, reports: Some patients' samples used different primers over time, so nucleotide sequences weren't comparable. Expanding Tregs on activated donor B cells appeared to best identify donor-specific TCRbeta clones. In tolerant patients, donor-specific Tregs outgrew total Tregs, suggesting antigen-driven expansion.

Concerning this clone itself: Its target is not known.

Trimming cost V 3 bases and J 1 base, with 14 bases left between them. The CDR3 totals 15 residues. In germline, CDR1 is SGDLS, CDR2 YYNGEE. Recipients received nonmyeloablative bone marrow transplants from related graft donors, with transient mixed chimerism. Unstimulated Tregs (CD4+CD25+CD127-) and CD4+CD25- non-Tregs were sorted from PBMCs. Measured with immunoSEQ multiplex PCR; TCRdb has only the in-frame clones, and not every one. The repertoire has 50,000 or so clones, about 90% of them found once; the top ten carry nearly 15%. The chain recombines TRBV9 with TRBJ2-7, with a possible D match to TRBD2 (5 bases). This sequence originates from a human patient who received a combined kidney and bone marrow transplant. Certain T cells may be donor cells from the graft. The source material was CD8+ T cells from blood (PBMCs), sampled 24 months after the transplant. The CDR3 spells CASSAQGTGSYEQYF. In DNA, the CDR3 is TGTGCCAGCAGCGCCCAAGGTACGGGGTCCTACGAGCAGTACTTC.